Shown below are 6 T cell receptor beta chains from a single sample sequenced in a study of cytomegalovirus exposure and HLA in healthy donors (dated by TCRdb to about 2017). Libraries came from the immunoSEQ multiplex PCR assay. For the multiplex PCR, a mixture combining 60 forward primers for TCR Vbeta segments and 13 reverse primers for TCR Jbeta segments was used. In TCRdb, the immuneACCESS table is reduced to in-frame sequences with V and J assigned. These tables do not hold every clone; where another copy was compared, an unresolved V gene accounts for under half, and the others remain unexplained. In this sample the table shows 84,000 or so clones, 65% to 85% of which occur a single time. The leading ten clones occupy around 3% of the sample. Sequenced sample: PBMCs. The receptors were gathered from a man younger than 45 in good health and CMV-seronegative.

The chain recombines TRBV15 with TRBJ2-5, with 7 nucleotides matching TRBD2. Trimming took 0 bases from V and 4 from J; bases not matched to a gene: 5. CDR1 and CDR2 from the germline V gene are LNHNV and YYDKDF (reference sequence). There are 15 residues in the CDR3. The CDR3 here is CATSRDAGEGETQYF. The CDR3 region has the DNA TGTGCCACCAGCAGAGATGCGGGGGAGGGAGAGACCCAGTACTTC.

The chain combines TRBV30 with TRBJ2-2; TRBD1 might be the D (5 bases). V lost 6 bases and J lost 2, with 10 bases in between. In germline, CDR1 is GTSNPN, CDR2 SVGIG (reference sequence). The CDR3 length is 13 residues. The DNA for the CDR3 is TGTGCCTGCTCGCAGGGTAACACCGGGGAGCTGTTTTTT. Its translation is CACSQGNTGELFF.

The chain carries TRBV19 and TRBJ1-2; TRBD1 is a possible D gene (5 bases). The length of the CDR3 is 15 residues. Looked up from germline, CDR1 is LNHDA and CDR2 is SQIVND (reference sequence). Trimming cost V 2 bases and J 7 bases, with 17 bases left between them. CDR3 DNA: TGTGCCAGTAGTATACGCCCGGGGGGAGGATTTGGCTACACCTTC. Protein: CASSIRPGGGFGYTF.

This chain connects TRBV5-1 to TRBJ2-1; 13 nucleotides align to TRBD2. The CDR3 consists of 15 residues. Looked up from germline, CDR1 is SGHRS and CDR2 is YFSETQ. The V segment lost 2 bases and the J segment 8 bases; nucleotides outside the gene matches: 4. The CDR3 DNA reads TGCGCCAGCAGCTTAGGGACTAGCGGGGTATATGAGCAGTTCTTC. Translating it yields CASSLGTSGVYEQFF.

The chain recombines TRBV9 with TRBJ1-3, with TRBD1 as a possible D gene (6 bases). The V gene lost 1 base and the J gene lost 0 bases, with 11 bases spanning the gap. Germline CDR1 reads SGDLS; CDR2 reads YYNGEE. This CDR3 region has 16 residues. This CDR3 is CASSVLGARSGNTIYF. DNA of the CDR3: TGTGCCAGCAGCGTATTGGGGGCTCGCTCTGGAAACACCATATATTTT.

This clone has only a few counts. The chain employs TRBV18 and TRBJ1-1, with 7 bases matching TRBD1. V was clipped by 6 bases and J by 3 bases; unmatched bases: 4. Germline V gives CDR1 KGHSH, CDR2 LQKENI. This CDR3 has 13 amino acids. The CDR3 bases are TGTGCCAGCTCCCAAGACAGGGACACTGAAGCTTTCTTT. It specifies CASSQDRDTEAFF.